A selection of T cell receptor beta chains follows, all from one sample in a study of blood T cells in healthy people across ages. A single record per CDR3 protein comes from TCRdb applying MiXCR to the 5' RACE reads. Of 720,000 or so distinct CDR3 sequences listed, approximately 40% were seen once; the top ten hold around 30%. What was sequenced was blood. These receptors were taken from a man older than 75 in good health. Both conserved end residues are part of each CDR3. Clone sizes are given selectively: once, few, many, or a class where the clone is expanded.

j_gene	v_gene	abundance	CDR3aa
TRBJ1-2	TRBV7-2	many	CASSRASSNYGYTF
TRBJ2-5	TRBV11-2	many	CASSGTPQETQYF
TRBJ2-7	TRBV6-5	.	CAPPGGKLDEQYF
TRBJ2-5	TRBV5-1	many	CASSLQGQETQYF
TRBJ2-1	TRBV20-1	once	CSASALRVRYNEQFF
TRBJ2-2	TRBV11-2	.	CASRYVGGTNTGELFF
TRBJ2-1	TRBV3-1	.	CASSQAPLAGAREQFF
TRBJ2-5	TRBV7-2	few	CASSPPGRGGWETQYF
TRBJ2-1	TRBV20-1	.	CSARIPSSYNEQFF
TRBJ1-1	TRBV12-3/TRBV12-4	few	CAIIMMGGPNTEAFF
TRBJ1-1	TRBV7-9	.	CASSLRSPTGVTEAFF
TRBJ2-1	TRBV11-3	.	CASSLGLPGQGSYNEQFF
TRBJ2-3	TRBV2	.	CASCEGGRTDTQYF
TRBJ2-5	TRBV20-1	once	CSASSGASGAGAGETQYF
TRBJ2-3	TRBV11-1	few	CASSLRGHSGADTQYF
TRBJ1-6	TRBV20-1	.	CSARALDSPEIDSPLHF
TRBJ1-2	TRBV4-3	many	CASSPDRGRYGYTF
TRBJ2-3	TRBV6-2/TRBV6-3	.	CASSYSLGPTDTQYF
TRBJ1-1	TRBV6-5	few	CASSPPTGSTEAFF
TRBJ2-7	TRBV10-3	many	CAIRGGGNSYEQYF
TRBJ2-3	TRBV30	.	CARTPGQGAADTQYF
TRBJ2-1	TRBV11-3	few	CASSLVSGPEQFF
.	TRBV12-3/TRBV12-4	.	CASSLARQGGYEQYF
TRBJ1-2	TRBV12-3/TRBV12-4	few	CASRPGTQGGYTF
TRBJ2-3	TRBV14	.	CARSQEGSKWDMQYF
TRBJ2-3	TRBV4-2	few	CASSQLPSTSPRTDTQYF
TRBJ2-3	TRBV5-1	few	CASSSSPVADSTDTQYF
TRBJ2-1	TRBV9	.	CASSVAIWKTDNEQFF
TRBJ1-2	TRBV20-1	.	CSAREEGAGNGYTF
TRBJ2-7	TRBV6-5	.	CASRETGRSYEQYF
TRBJ2-7	TRBV20-1	many	CSAGGSVGEQYF
TRBJ2-1	TRBV7-9	.	CASSLAFRGDSYNEQFF
TRBJ2-7	TRBV6-2/TRBV6-3	.	CASLNTGTSPYEQYF
TRBJ2-1	TRBV9	.	CVSSRRTGATNNEQFF
TRBJ1-6	TRBV12-3/TRBV12-4	.	CAVQGGLHNSPLHF
TRBJ2-7	TRBV20-1	.	CSARTGLSYEQYF